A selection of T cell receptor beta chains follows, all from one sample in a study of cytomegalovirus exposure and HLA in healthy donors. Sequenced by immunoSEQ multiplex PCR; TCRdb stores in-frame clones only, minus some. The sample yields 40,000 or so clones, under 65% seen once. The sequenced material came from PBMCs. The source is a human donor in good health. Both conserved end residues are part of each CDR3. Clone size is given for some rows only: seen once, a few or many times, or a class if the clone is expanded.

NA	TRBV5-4	CASSRGNTGELFF
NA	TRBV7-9	CASSHGGNTEAFF
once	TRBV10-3	CAISDGTGDQPQHF
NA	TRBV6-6	CASRGSEAFF
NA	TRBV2	CASIRTGTGGYGYTF
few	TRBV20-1	CSVRDYGYTF
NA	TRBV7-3	CASSPGGAQNTEAFF
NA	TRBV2	CASSEEQGRNQPQHF
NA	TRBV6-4	CASRDMANNSPLHF
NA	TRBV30	CAWSKTGLDTEAFF
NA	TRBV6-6	CASTTDRGNSPLHF
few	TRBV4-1	CASSLERAGETQYF
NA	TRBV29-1	CSVARSGPGTDTQYF
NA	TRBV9	CASSADRGFYGYTF
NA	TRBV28	CASSLPTKGAFF
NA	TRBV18	CASSPPGRETQYF
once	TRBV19	CASSIQGGYSPLHF
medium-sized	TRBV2	CASNFQLPSTDTQYF
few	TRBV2	CASSSLAVPDTQYF
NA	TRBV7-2	CASSPDSGEKLFF
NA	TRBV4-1	CASSQLDRDKNIQYF
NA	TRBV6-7	CASSLSASLGTGELFF
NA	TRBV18	CASSPEDSNQPQHF
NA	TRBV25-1	CASRLERGTPLHF
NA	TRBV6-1	CASLGREQYF
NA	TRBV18	CASSTDRGPLNHYEQYF
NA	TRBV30	CAWSWGGAYQETQYF
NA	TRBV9	CASSVGLGQGYTEAFF
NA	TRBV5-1	CANSLDGIPRTGELFF
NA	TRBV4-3	CASSQEGTASSPLHF
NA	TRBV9	CASRGRWRGNTIYF
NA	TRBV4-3	CASSQRLAGGQRGELFF
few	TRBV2	CASSVYRGIDEQYF
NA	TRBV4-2	CASSRTGGDSGNTIYF
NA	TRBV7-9	CASGLGTGPVALHF
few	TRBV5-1	CASSRDTNTEAFF
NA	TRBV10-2	CASSEPWGAGNTIYF
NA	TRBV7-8	CASSLVESYGYTF
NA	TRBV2	CASSGGGTAYTIYF
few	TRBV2	CASSPAGNGYTF
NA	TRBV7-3	CASSLSDSPNYGYTF
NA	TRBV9	CASSPSLGRSYPNEQFF
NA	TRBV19	CASSPGNRATNEKLFF
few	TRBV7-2	CASSLVRGSYEQYF
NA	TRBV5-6	CASSSRDRGRSAAQHF
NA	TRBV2	CASGSRGSFEKLFF
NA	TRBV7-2	CASSYRGLDTEAFF
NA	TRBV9	CASSRGQADQETQYF
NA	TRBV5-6	CASSLVRDGETQYF
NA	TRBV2	CASRRDRFSGNTIYF
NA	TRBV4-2	CASSHGGLASADTQYF
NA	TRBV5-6	CASSLGPQGANQPQHF
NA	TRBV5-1	CASSSLTGLADTQYF
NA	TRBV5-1	CASSFSGLTEAFF
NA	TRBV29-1	CSVRAGGGANVLTF
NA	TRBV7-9	CASSSSRMESYGYTF
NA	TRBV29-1	CSVARVSYNEQFF